This TCR beta chain originates from a study of shared T cell receptors in the human thymus. Some clones are missing from TCRdb's copy, which holds only in-frame ones; the method was immunoSEQ multiplex PCR. The data hold approximately 730,000 clones, with 80% to 90% observed a single time. The CDR3 contains 17 residues. V trimming: 5 bases; J trimming: 1 base; junction bases outside the gene matches: 12. Germline CDR1 reads SGHRS; CDR2 reads YFSETQ. These same data were also listed under a study on human thymus T cells. That paper adds: Infants served as donors; they were healthy and Finnish and were having corrective surgery for congenital heart defects. Thymic and blood repertoires seemed to show skewed V and J gene use. Thymic repertoires from unrelated individuals overlapped highly, related research reported.

The rearrangement links TRBV5-1 to TRBJ1-1; TRBD1 agrees at 9 bases. Sequencing was performed on thymocytes. The sequence was obtained from a girl less than two years old with a congenital heart defect. The CDR3 is CASSNRGPRLPNTEAFF. The CDR3 nucleotides read TGCGCCAGCAGTAACAGGGGGCCTCGCCTCCCGAACACTGAAGCTTTCTTT.